This T cell receptor (beta chain) appears in the sequencing data of a study of cytomegalovirus exposure and HLA in healthy donors. General observations from the study: Within a later analysis, the majority of CMV-associated TCR beta chains appeared HLA-restricted.

This clone came up once. Its antigen remains unidentified. These donors counted as nominally healthy when sampled, but unrecorded immune exposures were likely. Primers included in the PCR were 60 Vbeta and 13 Jbeta primers. The method was immunoSEQ multiplex PCR; TCRdb's version includes in-frame clones alone and lacks a portion of them. This sample has about 160,000 clones, with about 80% found just once. The CDR3 is 14 residues long. Germline V CDR1 and CDR2: ENHRY, SYGVKD. The V segment lost 4 bases and the J segment 3 bases; nucleotides outside the gene matches: 5. The receptor's source is a young man in good health and CMV-seropositive. Sequencing was carried out using PBMCs. This chain uses TRBV10-3 with TRBJ2-7; 8 nucleotides align to TRBD2. CDR3 sequence: CAISGSGEIYEQYF. The CDR3, as DNA: TGTGCCATCAGTGGTAGCGGGGAGATCTACGAGCAGTACTTC.